This is a list of T cell receptor beta chains from one sample in a study of OX40 agonist ivuxolimab in advanced cancers. The protocol was immunoSEQ multiplex PCR, while the TCRdb copy is restricted to in-frame clones and leaves out a portion. Found here are nearly 110,000 clones, 75% to 95% of them singletons; the top ten hold about 0.48%. This specimen was CD4+ or CD8+ T cells sorted from blood, taken in a trial of the OX40 agonist ivuxolimab. All receptors derive from an adult with an advanced solid tumor such as melanoma, head and neck, liver or kidney cancer. Both conserved end residues are part of each CDR3. The D gene is left open where the match is weak. Clone size is not always given. Where it is, it says once, few, many or a class for expanded clones.

TRBV2	NA	TRBD1	TRBJ1-5	TGTGCCAGCAGTCAAAGGGACATCCGGGGACAGCAGCCCCAGCATTTT	CASSQRDIRGQQPQHF
TRBV28	NA	NA	TRBJ1-6	TGTGCCAGCAGTTTCGATTCACCCCTCCACTTT	CASSFDSPLHF
TRBV7-9	NA	NA	TRBJ1-4	TGTGCCAGCAGCTTAGCGCTGGGCAGGTCAAATGAAAAACTGTTTTTT	CASSLALGRSNEKLFF
TRBV5-1	NA	TRBD2	TRBJ2-3	TGCGCCAGCAGGGACGGGGGGGCACTCACAGATACGCAGTATTTT	CASRDGGALTDTQYF
TRBV5-5	NA	TRBD1	TRBJ2-5	TGTGCCAGCACCAAAGGGCAGGGGGCAGAGACCCAGTACTTC	CASTKGQGAETQYF
TRBV4-1	NA	NA	TRBJ1-6	TGCGCCAGCAGCCACTCGTGGGGGGGGCAGTCACCCCTCCACTTT	CASSHSWGGQSPLHF
TRBV7-8	NA	NA	TRBJ1-5	TGTGCCAGCAGCTCACTCGGCGTGGGTCAGCCCCAGCATTTT	CASSSLGVGQPQHF
TRBV30	NA	TRBD1	TRBJ2-6	TGTGCCTGGAGTGTTATGACAGGGGGAATCTTTGGGGCCAACGTCCTGACTTTC	CAWSVMTGGIFGANVLTF
TRBV21-1	NA	NA	TRBJ1-5	TGTGCCAGCTGGCCGGGTCGACGACGACCGGCGGGGCAGCCCCAGCATTTT	CASWPGRRRPAGQPQHF
TRBV28	NA	NA	TRBJ1-4	TGTGCCAGCCATTTCTCGTCGGAGGGGCGACTGTTTTTT	CASHFSSEGRLFF
TRBV6-5	NA	NA	TRBJ2-3	TGTGCCAGCAGCCGGGGGCTACCCACAGATACGCAGTATTTT	CASSRGLPTDTQYF
TRBV19	NA	NA	TRBJ1-3	TGTGCCAGTAGTATACCACAGGAAGGAAACACCATATATTTT	CASSIPQEGNTIYF
TRBV4-2	NA	NA	TRBJ2-3	TGTGCCAGCAGCCAAGATGAAGCAGTTAGTACGCAGTATTTT	CASSQDEAVSTQYF
TRBV5-1	NA	TRBD1	TRBJ2-7	TGCGCCAGCAGCTCGGGACAGAGATACGAGCAGTACTTC	CASSSGQRYEQYF
TRBV19	NA	TRBD1	TRBJ2-2	TGTGCCAGTACCCCGACAGGGGCGGCCGGGGAGCTGTTTTTT	CASTPTGAAGELFF
TRBV10-3	NA	NA	TRBJ2-2	TGTGCCATCAGTGAGTCACCTAACACCGGGGAGCTGTTTTTT	CAISESPNTGELFF
TRBV30	NA	NA	TRBJ1-3	TGTGCCTGGGGGGGGTTGGCTGGAAACACCATATATTTT	CAWGGLAGNTIYF
TRBV5-6	once	TRBD1	TRBJ2-1	TGTGCCAGCAGCTTGGGAGACAGGGCCTACAATGAGCAGTTCTTC	CASSLGDRAYNEQFF